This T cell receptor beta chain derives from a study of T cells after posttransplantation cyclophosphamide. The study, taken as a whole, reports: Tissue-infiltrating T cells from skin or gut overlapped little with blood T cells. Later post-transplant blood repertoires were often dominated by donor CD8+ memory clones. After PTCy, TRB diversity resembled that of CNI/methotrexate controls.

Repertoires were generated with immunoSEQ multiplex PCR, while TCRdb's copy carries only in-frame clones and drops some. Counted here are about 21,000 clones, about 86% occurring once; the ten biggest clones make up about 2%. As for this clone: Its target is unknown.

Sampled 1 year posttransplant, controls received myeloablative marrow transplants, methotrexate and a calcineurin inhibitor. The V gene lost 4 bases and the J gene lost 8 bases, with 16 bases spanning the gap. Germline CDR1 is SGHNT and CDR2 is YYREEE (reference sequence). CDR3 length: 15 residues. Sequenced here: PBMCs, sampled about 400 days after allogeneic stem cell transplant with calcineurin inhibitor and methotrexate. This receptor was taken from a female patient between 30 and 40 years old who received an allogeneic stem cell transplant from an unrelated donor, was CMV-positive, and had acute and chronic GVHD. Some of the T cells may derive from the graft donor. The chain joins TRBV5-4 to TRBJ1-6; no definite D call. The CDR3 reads CASSPRGGSDSPLHF. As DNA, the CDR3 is TGTGCCAGCAGCCCCCGCGGAGGCTCGGATTCACCCCTCCACTTT.